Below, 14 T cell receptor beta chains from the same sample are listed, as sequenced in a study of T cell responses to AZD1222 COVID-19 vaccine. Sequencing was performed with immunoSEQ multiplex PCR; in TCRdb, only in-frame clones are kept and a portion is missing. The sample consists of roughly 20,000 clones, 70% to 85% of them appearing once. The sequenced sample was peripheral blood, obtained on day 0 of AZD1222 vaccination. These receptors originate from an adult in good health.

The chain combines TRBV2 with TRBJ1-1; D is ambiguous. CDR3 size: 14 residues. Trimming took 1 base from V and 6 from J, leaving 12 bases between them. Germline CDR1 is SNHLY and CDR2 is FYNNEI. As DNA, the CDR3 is TGTGCCAGCAGTGAAGAAGGGAGAAGGTCTGAAGCTTTCTTT. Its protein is CASSEEGRRSEAFF.

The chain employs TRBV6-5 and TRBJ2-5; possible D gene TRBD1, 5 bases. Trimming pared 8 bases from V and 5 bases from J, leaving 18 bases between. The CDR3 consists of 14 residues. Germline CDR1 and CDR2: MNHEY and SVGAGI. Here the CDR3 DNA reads TGTGCCAGCCCAGGTTCTCCCAAGGGGGAGACCCAGTACTTC. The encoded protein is CASPGSPKGETQYF.

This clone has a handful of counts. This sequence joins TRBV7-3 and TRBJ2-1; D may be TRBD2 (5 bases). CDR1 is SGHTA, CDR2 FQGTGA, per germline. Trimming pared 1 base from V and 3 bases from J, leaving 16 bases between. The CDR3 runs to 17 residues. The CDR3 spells CASSLRGLKRGYNEQFF. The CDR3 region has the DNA TGTGCCAGCAGCTTAAGAGGGCTTAAACGGGGCTACAATGAGCAGTTCTTC.

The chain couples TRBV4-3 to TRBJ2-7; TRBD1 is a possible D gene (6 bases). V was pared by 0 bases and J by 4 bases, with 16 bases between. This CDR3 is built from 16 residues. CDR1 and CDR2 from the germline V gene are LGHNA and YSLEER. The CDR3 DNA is TGCGCCAGCAGCCAAGATCCGTGGGACACTGGATACGAGCAGTACTTC. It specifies CASSQDPWDTGYEQYF.

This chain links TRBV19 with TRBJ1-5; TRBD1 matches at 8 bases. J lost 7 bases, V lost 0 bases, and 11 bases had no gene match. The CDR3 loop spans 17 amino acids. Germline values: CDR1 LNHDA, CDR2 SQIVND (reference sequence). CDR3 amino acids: CASSIDHLTGVGQPQHF. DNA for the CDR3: TGTGCCAGTAGTATAGATCACTTGACAGGGGTAGGGCAGCCCCAGCATTTT.

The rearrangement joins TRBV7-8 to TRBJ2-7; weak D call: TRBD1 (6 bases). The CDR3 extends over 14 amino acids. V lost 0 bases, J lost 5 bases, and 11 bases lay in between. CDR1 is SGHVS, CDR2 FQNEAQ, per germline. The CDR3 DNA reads TGTGCCAGCAGCTTAGCAACAGGGTTCAACGAGCAGTACTTC. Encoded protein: CASSLATGFNEQYF.

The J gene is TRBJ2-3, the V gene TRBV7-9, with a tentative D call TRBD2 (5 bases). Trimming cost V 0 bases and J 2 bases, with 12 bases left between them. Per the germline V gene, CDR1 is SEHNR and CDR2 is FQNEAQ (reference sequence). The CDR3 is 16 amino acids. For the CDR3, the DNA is TGTGCCAGCAGCTTAGCTATGGGAGTATCCACAGATACGCAGTATTTT. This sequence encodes CASSLAMGVSTDTQYF.

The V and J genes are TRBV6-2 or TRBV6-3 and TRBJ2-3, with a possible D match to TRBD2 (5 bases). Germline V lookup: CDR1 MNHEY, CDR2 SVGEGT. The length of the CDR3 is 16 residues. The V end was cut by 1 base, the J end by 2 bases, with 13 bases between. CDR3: CASSYWEADVTDTQYF. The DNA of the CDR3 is TGTGCCAGCAGTTACTGGGAAGCGGATGTCACAGATACGCAGTATTTT.

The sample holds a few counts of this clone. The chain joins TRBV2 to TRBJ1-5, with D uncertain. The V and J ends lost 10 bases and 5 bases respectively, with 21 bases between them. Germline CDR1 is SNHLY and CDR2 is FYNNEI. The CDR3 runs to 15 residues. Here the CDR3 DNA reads TGTGCCACCAAAAAGAGCGAGTCGTTAGATCAGCCCCAGCATTTT. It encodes CATKKSESLDQPQHF.

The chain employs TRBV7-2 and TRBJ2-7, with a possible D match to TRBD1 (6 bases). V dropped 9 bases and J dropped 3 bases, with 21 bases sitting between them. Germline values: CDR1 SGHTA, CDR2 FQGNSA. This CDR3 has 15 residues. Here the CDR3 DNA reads TGTGCCAGTTCAGCAAGGGGACAAAGCATCTACGAGCAGTACTTC. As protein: CASSARGQSIYEQYF. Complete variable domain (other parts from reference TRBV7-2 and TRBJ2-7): GAGVSQSPSNKVTEKGKDVELRCDPISGHTALYWYRQSLGQGLEFLIYFQGNSAPDKSGLPSDRFSAERTGGSVSTLTIQRTQQEDSAVYLCASSARGQSIYEQYFGPGTRLTVT.

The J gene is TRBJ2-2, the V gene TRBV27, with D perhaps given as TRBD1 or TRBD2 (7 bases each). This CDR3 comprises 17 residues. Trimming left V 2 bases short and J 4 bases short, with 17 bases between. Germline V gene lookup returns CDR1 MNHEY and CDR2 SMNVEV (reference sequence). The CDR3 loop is CASSLNRGGKITGELFF. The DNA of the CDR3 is TGTGCCAGCAGTTTAAACAGGGGAGGGAAGATCACCGGGGAGCTGTTTTTT.

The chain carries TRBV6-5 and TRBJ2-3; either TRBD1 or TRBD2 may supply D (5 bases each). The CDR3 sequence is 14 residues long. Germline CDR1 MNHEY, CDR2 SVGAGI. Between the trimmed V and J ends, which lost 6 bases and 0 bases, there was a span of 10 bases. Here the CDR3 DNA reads TGTGCCAGCAGCAATCGGGACAGCACAGATACGCAGTATTTT. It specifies CASSNRDSTDTQYF.

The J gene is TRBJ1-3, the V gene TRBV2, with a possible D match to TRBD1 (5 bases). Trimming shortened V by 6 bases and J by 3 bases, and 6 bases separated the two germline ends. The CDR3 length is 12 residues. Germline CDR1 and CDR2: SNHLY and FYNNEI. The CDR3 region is CASSRDGNTIYF. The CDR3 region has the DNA TGTGCCAGCAGCAGGGATGGAAACACCATATATTTT.

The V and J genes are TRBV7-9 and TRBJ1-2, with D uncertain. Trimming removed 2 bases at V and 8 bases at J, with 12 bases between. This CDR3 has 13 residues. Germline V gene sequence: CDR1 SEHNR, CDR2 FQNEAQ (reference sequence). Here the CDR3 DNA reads TGTGCCAGCAGCTTATCGTCAGGATCGGGCTACACCTTC. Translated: CASSLSSGSGYTF.